A single sample gave rise to the 8 T cell receptor beta chains below, sequenced in a study of blood T cells in healthy people across ages. Next came a second PCR, run for 7 to 11 cycles, which used a sample-barcoded 5' primer along with a J-beta primer mix. TCRdb ran MiXCR on the 5' RACE reads and lists one entry per CDR3 protein. The table records hundreds of thousands of distinct CDR3 sequences, roughly three fifths of them present only once. Sequenced material: blood. Receptors originate from a middle-aged man in good health.

This clonotype was counted a few times. The V call is TRBV27, the J call TRBJ2-7; 7 nucleotides match TRBD1. CDR1 and CDR2 (germline): MNHEY, SMNVEV (reference sequence). This CDR3 region has 16 residues. J gave up 0 bases and V 5 bases, and 10 bases lay outside the gene matches. CDR3 sequence (DNA): TGTGCCAGCAGTATAACAGGGGCTCCCCTCTCCTACGAGCAGTACTTC. Its translation is CASSITGAPLSYEQYF.

V and J are TRBV6-6 and TRBJ1-5; D uncertain. Trimming removed 5 bases from V and 0 bases from J, with 14 bases in between. This CDR3 spans 16 amino acids. CDR1 is MNHNY, CDR2 SVGAGI, per germline (reference sequence). The CDR3 nucleotides read TGTGCCAGCAGTACCTCGGGGAGGGATAGCAATCAGCCCCAGCATTTT. It specifies CASSTSGRDSNQPQHF.

The J gene is TRBJ2-2, the V gene TRBV5-6, with TRBD2 identical over 11 bases. V gave up 4 bases and J gave up 6 bases; unmatched junction bases: 11. The CDR3 length is 17 residues. Germline V gene data show CDR1 as SGHDT and CDR2 as YYEEEE. For the CDR3, the DNA is TGTGCCAGCAGCCCAGGACTAGCGGGCGCTAGATCCGGGGAGCTGTTTTTT. As protein: CASSPGLAGARSGELFF.

The V call is TRBV24-1, the J call TRBJ2-1, with 11 bases identical to TRBD2. Germline V gene data show CDR1 as KGHDR and CDR2 as SFDVKD. The trim removed 7 bases at V and 5 bases at J, leaving 12 bases unmatched. CDR3 length: 17 residues. CDR3 DNA sequence: TGTGCCACCAGCATCACCGGGACTAGCGGACGACACAATGAGCAGTTCTTC. This encodes CATSITGTSGRHNEQFF.

This chain connects TRBV7-2 to TRBJ1-2; 8 nucleotides agree with TRBD1. CDR1 is SGHTA, CDR2 FQGNSA, per germline. The CDR3 is made up of 16 amino acids. V trimming: 5 bases; J trimming: 0 bases; junction bases outside the gene matches: 8. The CDR3 DNA is TGTGCCAGCAGCATTGATTCAGGGGGCACTAACTATGGCTACACCTTC. Translation: CASSIDSGGTNYGYTF.

The V call is TRBV20-1, the J call TRBJ2-3; TRBD2 agrees at 9 bases. Germline CDR1 is DFQATT and CDR2 is SNEGSKA (reference sequence). This CDR3 comprises 16 residues. V lost 1 base and J lost 2; bases outside the gene matches: 7. The CDR3 is CSARVPAGGFTDTQYF. CDR3 coding DNA: TGCAGTGCTAGAGTACCAGCGGGAGGATTCACAGATACGCAGTATTTT.

This clonotype was observed a few times. The CDR3 coding sequence is TGCAGTGCAGCAGAGGCGCGAGGAGGGATTAACTATGGCTACACCTTC. Residues: CSAAEARGGINYGYTF. J is TRBJ1-2 and V is TRBV20-1; D gene unclear. The germline gives CDR1 DFQATT, CDR2 SNEGSKA (reference sequence). Trimming pared 6 bases from V and 1 base from J, leaving 21 bases between. The length of the CDR3 is 16 residues.

The rearrangement links TRBV3-1 to TRBJ2-5, with D tentatively TRBD1 or TRBD2 (5 bases each). The CDR3 is 15 amino acids. CDR1 is LGHDT, CDR2 YNNKEL, per germline (reference sequence). Trimming removed 3 bases from V and 5 bases from J, with 16 bases in between. In nucleotides, the CDR3 is TGTGCCAGCAGCCAGGGGACCCTTCCCGGGGAGACCCAGTACTTC. Translated: CASSQGTLPGETQYF.